This T cell receptor beta chain was identified in a study of shared clonotypes between healthy human individuals. Study results and caveats: The expectation was that sequencing depth would affect clonotype sharing among donors.

Donors comprised only Caucasian adults living in Nashville, Tennessee. Researchers drew on roughly 84 million PBMCs for genomic DNA from unsorted samples. Germline-derived CDR1 and CDR2 are SEHNR and FQNEAQ (reference sequence). J lost 4 bases, V lost 1 base, and 6 bases had no gene match. The CDR3 has 15 amino acids. Assay runs were performed at deep level. The data were produced by immunoSEQ multiplex PCR, yet TCRdb's version contains in-frame clones alone and is incomplete. The table lists under 600,000 clones, around 77% of them singletons. With regard to this clone: Its specificity is unknown.

The rearrangement joins TRBV7-9 to TRBJ1-2, with 7 bases matching TRBD1. The sample was PBMCs. This sequence originates from a woman aged 40-49 years in good health. Some clones in this sample may be carry-over from other donors' samples. CDR3 residues: CASSLGQGFGYGYTF. CDR3 nucleotide sequence: TGTGCCAGCAGCTTAGGACAGGGATTCGGCTATGGCTACACCTTC.